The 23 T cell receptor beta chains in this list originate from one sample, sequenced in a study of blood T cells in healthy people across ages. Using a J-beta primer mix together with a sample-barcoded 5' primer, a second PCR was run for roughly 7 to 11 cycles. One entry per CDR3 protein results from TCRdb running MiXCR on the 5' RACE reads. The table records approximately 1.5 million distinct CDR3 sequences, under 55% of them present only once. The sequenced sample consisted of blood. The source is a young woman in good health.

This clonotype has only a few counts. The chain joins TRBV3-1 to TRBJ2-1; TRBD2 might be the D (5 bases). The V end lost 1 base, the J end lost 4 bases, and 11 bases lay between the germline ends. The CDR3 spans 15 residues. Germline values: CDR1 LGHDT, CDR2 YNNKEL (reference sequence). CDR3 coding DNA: TGTGCCAGCAGCCAAGGAGGGAACAAGTACAATGAGCAGTTCTTC. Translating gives CASSQGGNKYNEQFF.

The CDR3 sequence: CASSLGAVGFHEQFF. In DNA, the CDR3 is TGTGCCAGCAGTCTAGGGGCGGTGGGTTTCCATGAGCAGTTCTTC. This rearrangement joins TRBV28 to TRBJ2-1, with D maybe TRBD1 (5 bases). The CDR3 consists of 15 residues. Trimming stripped 5 bases from V and 8 bases from J, with 19 bases between. Germline CDR1 MDHEN, CDR2 SYDVKM.

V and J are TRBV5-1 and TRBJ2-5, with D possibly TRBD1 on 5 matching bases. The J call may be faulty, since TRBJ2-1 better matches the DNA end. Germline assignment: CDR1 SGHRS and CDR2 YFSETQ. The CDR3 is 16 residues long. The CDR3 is CASSLQGRLFQETQFF. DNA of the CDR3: TGCGCCAGCAGCCTGCAGGGCAGGCTGTTCCAAGAGACCCAGTTCTTC.

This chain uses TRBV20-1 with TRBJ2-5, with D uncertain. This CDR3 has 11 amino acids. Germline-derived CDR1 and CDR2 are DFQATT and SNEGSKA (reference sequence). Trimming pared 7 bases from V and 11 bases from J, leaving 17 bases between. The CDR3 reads CSVDQSNEQYF. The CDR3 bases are TGCAGTGTAGATCAGAGTAATGAGCAGTACTTC.

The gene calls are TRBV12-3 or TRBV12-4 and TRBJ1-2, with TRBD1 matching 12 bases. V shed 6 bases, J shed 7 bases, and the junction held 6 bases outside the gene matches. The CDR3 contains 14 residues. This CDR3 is CASRAGQGAFGYTF. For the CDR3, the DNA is TGTGCCAGCAGAGCGGGACAGGGGGCATTTGGCTACACCTTC.

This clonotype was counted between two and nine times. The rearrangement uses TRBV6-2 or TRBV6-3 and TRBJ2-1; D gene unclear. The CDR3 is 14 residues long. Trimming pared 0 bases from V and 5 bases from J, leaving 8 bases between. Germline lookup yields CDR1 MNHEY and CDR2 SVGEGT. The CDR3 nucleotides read TGTGCCAGCAGTTACTCGATTCGGCACAATGAGCAGTTCTTC. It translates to CASSYSIRHNEQFF.

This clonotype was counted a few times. CDR3 sequence reads: CASSETGFHEQYF. Here the CDR3 DNA reads TGCGCCAGCAGTGAAACAGGGTTCCACGAGCAGTACTTC. The genes are TRBV10-2 and TRBJ2-7; a weak D match, TRBD1 (6 bases). The CDR3 length is 13 residues. Trimming shortened V by 3 bases and J by 5 bases, and 11 bases separated the two germline ends. In germline, CDR1 is WSHSY, CDR2 SAAADI.

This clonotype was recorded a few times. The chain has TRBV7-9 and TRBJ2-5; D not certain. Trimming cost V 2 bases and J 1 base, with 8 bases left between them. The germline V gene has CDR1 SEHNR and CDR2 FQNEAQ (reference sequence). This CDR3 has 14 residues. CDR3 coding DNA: TGTGCCAGCAGCTTAACAGATGCCCAAGAGACCCAGTACTTC. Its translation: CASSLTDAQETQYF.

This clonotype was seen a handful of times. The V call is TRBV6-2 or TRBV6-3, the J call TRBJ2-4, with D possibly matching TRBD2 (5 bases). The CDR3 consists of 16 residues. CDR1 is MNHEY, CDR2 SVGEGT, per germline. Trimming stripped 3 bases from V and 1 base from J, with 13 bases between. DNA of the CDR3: TGTGCCAGCAGTTATTCGGGGTCGGCGGCCAAAAACATTCAGTACTTC. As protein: CASSYSGSAAKNIQYF.

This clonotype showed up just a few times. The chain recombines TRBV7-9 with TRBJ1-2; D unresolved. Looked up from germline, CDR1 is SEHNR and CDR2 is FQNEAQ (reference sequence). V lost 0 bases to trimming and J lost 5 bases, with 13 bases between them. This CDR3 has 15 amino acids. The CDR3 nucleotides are TGTGCCAGCAGCTTAGCAACGGTGCCCCATTATGGCTACACCTTC. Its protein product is CASSLATVPHYGYTF.

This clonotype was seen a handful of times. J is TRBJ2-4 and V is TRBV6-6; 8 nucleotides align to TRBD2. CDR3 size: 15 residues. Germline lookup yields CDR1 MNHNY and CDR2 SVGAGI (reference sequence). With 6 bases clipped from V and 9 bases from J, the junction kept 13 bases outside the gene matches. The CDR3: CASRSNSGRRSIQYF. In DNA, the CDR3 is TGTGCCAGCAGGTCTAACAGCGGGAGAAGGTCCATTCAGTACTTC.

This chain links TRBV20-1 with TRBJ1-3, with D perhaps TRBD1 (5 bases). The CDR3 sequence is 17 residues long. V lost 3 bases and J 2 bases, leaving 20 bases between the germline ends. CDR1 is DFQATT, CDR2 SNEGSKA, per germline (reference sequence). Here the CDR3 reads CSASPSGGVLTGNTIYF. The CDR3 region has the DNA TGCAGTGCTAGCCCAAGCGGGGGTGTACTAACTGGAAACACCATATATTTT.

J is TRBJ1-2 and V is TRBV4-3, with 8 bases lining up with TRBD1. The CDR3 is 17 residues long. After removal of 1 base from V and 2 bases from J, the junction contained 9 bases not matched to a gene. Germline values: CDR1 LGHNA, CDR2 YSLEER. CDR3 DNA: TGCGCCAGCAGCCAAGCCCTACCGGGACAGGTGAACTATGGCTACACCTTC. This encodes CASSQALPGQVNYGYTF.

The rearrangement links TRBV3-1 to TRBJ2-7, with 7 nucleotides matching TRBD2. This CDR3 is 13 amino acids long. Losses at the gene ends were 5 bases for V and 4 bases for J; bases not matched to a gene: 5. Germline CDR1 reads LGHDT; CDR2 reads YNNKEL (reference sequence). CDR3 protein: CASSNRGVYEQYF. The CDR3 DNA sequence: TGTGCCAGCAGCAACCGGGGGGTTTACGAGCAGTACTTC.

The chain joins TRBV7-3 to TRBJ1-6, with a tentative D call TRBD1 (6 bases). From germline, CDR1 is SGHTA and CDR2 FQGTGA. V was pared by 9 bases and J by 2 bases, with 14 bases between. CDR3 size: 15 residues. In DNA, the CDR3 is TGTGCCAGTCGTGAGGGGGTCGCCTATAATTCACCCCTCCACTTT. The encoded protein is CASREGVAYNSPLHF. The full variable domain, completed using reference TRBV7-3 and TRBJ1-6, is GAGVSQTPSNKVTEKGKYVELRCDPISGHTALYWYRQSLGQGPEFLIYFQGTGAADDSGLPNDRFFAVRPEGSVSTLKIQRTERGDSAVYLCASREGVAYNSPLHFGNGTRLTVT.

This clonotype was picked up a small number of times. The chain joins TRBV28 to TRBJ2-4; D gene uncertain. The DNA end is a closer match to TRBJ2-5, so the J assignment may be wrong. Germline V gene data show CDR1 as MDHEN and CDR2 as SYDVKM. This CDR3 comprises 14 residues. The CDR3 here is CASTLETASETQYF. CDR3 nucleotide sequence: TGTGCCAGCACCCTCGAAACAGCCTCGGAGACCCAGTACTTC.

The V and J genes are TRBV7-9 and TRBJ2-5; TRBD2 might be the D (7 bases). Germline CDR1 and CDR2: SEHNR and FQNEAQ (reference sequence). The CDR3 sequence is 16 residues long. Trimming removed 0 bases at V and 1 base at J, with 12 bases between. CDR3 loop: CASSLAQAGAQETQYF. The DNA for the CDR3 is TGTGCCAGCAGCTTAGCGCAGGCGGGGGCCCAAGAGACCCAGTACTTC.

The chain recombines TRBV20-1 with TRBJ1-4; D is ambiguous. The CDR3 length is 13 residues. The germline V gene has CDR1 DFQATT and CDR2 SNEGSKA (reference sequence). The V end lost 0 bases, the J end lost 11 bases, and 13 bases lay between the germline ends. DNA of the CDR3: TGCAGTGCTAGAGAGGATCGGTTGGGTAAACTGTTTTTT. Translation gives CSAREDRLGKLFF.

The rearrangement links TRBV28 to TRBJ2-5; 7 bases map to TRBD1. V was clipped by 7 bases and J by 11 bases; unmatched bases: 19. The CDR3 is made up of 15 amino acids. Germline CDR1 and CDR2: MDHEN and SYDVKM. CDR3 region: CASTPPDRQINEQYF. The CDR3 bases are TGTGCCAGCACTCCCCCGGACAGGCAGATAAATGAGCAGTACTTC.

This CDR3 reads CAWRNSGANVLTF. The CDR3, as DNA: TGTGCCTGGAGGAACTCTGGGGCCAACGTCCTGACTTTC. The V gene is TRBV30, the J gene TRBJ2-6; no firm D call. This CDR3 has 13 residues. Germline V lookup: CDR1 GTSNPN, CDR2 SVGIG (reference sequence). V lost 3 bases and J 0 bases, leaving 3 bases between the germline ends.

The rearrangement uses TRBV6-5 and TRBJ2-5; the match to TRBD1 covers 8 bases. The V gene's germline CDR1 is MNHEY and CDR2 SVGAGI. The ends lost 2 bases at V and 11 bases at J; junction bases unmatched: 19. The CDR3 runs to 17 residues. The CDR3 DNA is TGTGCCAGCAGTTACACCTCAGGGGGCCTCCCCACTAATGAGCAGTACTTC. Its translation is CASSYTSGGLPTNEQYF.

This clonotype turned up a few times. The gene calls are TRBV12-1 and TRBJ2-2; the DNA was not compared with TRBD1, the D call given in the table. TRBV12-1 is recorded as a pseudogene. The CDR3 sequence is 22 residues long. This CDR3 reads CASSVLPKPPGQGFQDTGELFF. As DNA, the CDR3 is TGTGCCAGCAGCGTACTACCCAAGCCTCCGGGACAGGGTTTTCAGGACACCGGGGAGCTGTTTTTT.

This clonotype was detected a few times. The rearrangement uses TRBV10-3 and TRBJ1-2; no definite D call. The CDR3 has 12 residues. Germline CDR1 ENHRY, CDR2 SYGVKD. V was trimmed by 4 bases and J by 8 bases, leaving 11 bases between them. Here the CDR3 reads CAISALDRGYTF. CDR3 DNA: TGTGCCATCAGTGCCCTCGACCGGGGCTACACCTTC.